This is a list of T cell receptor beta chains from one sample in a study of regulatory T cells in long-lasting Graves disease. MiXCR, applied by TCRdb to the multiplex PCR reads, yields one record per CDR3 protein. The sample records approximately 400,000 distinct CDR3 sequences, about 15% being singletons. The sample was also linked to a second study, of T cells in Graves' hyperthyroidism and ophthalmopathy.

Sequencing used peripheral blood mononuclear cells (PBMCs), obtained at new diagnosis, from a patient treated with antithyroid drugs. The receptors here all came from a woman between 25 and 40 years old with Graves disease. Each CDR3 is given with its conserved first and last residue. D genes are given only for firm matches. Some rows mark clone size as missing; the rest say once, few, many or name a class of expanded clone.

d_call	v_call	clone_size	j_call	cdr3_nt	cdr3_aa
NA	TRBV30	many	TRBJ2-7	TGTGCCTGGAGTGTGGACAGAGCCTACGAGCAGTACTTC	CAWSVDRAYEQYF
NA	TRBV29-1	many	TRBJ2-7	TGCAGCGTTGGGACACCTTCCTACGAGCAGTACTTC	CSVGTPSYEQYF
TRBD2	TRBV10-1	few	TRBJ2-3	TGCGCCAGCAGTGAGAGAAGGACTAGCGGAACTAGCACAGATACGCAGTATTTT	CASSERRTSGTSTDTQYF
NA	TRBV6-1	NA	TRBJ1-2	TGTGCCAGCGAGACCAGACAGGCTCTTCAGGGCTACACCTTC	CASETRQALQGYTF
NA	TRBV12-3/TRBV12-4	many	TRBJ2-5	TGTGCCAGCAGTGACCCGGAGACCCAGTACTTC	CASSDPETQYF
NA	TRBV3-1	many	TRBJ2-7	TGTGCCAGCAGCGTACCGGGACTTCCCGGCTCCTACGAGCAGTACTTC	CASSVPGLPGSYEQYF
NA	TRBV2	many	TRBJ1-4	TGTGCCAGCAGTGAACAGGGTGGGGGTGAAAAACTGTTTTTT	CASSEQGGGEKLFF
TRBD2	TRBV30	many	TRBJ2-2	TGTGCCTGGAGCCAACTAGCGGGAGGGCCCGGGGAGCTGTTTTTT	CAWSQLAGGPGELFF
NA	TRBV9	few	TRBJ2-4	TGTGCCAGCAGCGCGCCGAGGGACGGACTAATAGCCAAAAACATTCAGTACTTC	CASSAPRDGLIAKNIQYF
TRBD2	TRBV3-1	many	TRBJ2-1	TGTGCCAGCAGCCAAGGAACTAGCGGGAGTTTGATCTTC	CASSQGTSGSLIF
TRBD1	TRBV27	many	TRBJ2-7	TGTGCCAGCAGTTCCCACACCTGGATAAGCCGGGACAGGGGCTACGAGCAGTACTTC	CASSSHTWISRDRGYEQYF
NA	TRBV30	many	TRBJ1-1	TGTGCCTGTACGACAGGGAACACTGAAGCTTTCTTT	CACTTGNTEAFF
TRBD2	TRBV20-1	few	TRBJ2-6	TGCAGTGCCACGGGGGGCTCTGGGGCCAACGTCCTGACTTTC	CSATGGSGANVLTF
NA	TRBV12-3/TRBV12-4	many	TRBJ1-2	TGTGCCAGCCGGACATCTCTCTATGGCTACACCTTC	CASRTSLYGYTF
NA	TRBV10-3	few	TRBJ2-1	TGTGCCATCAGTGGGGGAGAGTGGCACAATGAGCAGTTCTTC	CAISGGEWHNEQFF
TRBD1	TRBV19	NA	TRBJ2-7	TGTGCCAGTACAGGACAGGGTCGAAACGAGCAGTACTTC	CASTGQGRNEQYF
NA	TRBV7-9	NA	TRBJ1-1	TGTGCCAGCAGCCCCTCGGGGCCCTATGAAGCTTTCTTT	CASSPSGPYEAFF
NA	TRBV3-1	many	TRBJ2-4	TGTGCCAGCAGCCTCGGGGGCCTGAACATTCAGTACTTC	CASSLGGLNIQYF
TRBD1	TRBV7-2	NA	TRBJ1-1	TGTGCCAGCAGCTTATCCGGACAGGGGGGAAGCACTGAAGCTTTCTTT	CASSLSGQGGSTEAFF
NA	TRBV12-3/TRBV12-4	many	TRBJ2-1	TGTGCCAGCAGCCTTGCGGAGGGGGGCTACAATGAGCAGTTCTTC	CASSLAEGGYNEQFF
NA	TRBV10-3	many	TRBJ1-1	TGTGCCATCAGTGAGTTCGAGGGGAGCTCGGAAGCTTTCTTT	CAISEFEGSSEAFF
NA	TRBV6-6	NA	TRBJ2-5	TGTGCCAGCAGTTACTCGGTGACGATAGGGACCCAGTACTTC	CASSYSVTIGTQYF
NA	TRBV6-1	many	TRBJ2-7	TGTGCCAGCAGCTCGACTAGCGAGCAGTACTTC	CASSSTSEQYF
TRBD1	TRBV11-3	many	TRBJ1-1	TGTGCCAGCAGCCGACAGGGCATGAACACTGAAGCTTTCTTT	CASSRQGMNTEAFF
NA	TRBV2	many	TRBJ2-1	TGTGCCAGCAGCGACAATGAGCAGTTCTTC	CASSDNEQFF
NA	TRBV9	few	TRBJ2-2	TGTGCCAGCAGCGTGGAACGCCCGAACACCGGGGAGCTGTTTTTT	CASSVERPNTGELFF
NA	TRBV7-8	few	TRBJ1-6	TGTGCCAGCAGCCCTTCTGGACCTAGTTCACCCCTCCACTTT	CASSPSGPSSPLHF
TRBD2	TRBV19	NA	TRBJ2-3	TGTGCCAGTAGTATCCGAGCGGGACGCACAGATACGCAGTATTTT	CASSIRAGRTDTQYF
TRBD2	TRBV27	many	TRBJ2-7	TGTGCCAGCAGCTCAGCGGGAGGAGAAACCTACGAGCAGTACTTC	CASSSAGGETYEQYF
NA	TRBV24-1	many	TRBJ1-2	TGTGCCACCAGTGGTAACTATGGCTACACCTTC	CATSGNYGYTF
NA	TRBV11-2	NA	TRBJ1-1	TGTGCCAGCAGCTTTCCAGGTTTCAACACTGAAGCTTTCTTT	CASSFPGFNTEAFF
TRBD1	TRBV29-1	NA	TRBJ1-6	TGCAGCGTACCGGGACAGGGGGCGGGCAATTCACCCCTCCACTTT	CSVPGQGAGNSPLHF
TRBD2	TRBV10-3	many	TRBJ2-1	TGTGCCATCAGTGAGCGGGGGACTAGCGGGAGGAATGAGCAGTTCTTC	CAISERGTSGRNEQFF
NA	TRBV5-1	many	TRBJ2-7	TGCGCCAGCAGCTCTTGGGTTAGCGCTGCCTACGAGCAGTACTTC	CASSSWVSAAYEQYF
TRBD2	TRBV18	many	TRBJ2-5	TGTGCCAGCTCACCGTCGTTTCAGCGGGAGGTCCAAGAGACCCAGTACTTC	CASSPSFQREVQETQYF
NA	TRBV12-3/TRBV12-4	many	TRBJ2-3	TGTGCCAGCAGTTTTGGCGGGACGTTTGATACGCAGTATTTT	CASSFGGTFDTQYF
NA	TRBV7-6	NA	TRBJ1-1	TGTGCCAGCAGCTTATTGCAGGAGAACACTGAAGCTTTCTTT	CASSLLQENTEAFF
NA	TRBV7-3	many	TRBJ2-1	TGTGCCAGCAGCTTAACGCCTAGTTTGAATGAGCAGTTCTTC	CASSLTPSLNEQFF
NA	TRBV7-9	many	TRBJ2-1	TGTGCCAGCAGCTTTTTGCCGGAGGGCTACTACAATGAGCAGTTCTTC	CASSFLPEGYYNEQFF
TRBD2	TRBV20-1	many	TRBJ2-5	TGCAGTGCTAGAATTCCGGGGACTAGTATCCAAGAGACCCAGTACTTC	CSARIPGTSIQETQYF
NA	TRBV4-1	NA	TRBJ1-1	TGCGCCAGCAGCCAAGCGGGTTTTGTGGGTAGGGGCACTGAAGCTTTCTTT	CASSQAGFVGRGTEAFF
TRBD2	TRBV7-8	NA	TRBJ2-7	TGTGCCAGCAGCCCGATCATAGCGGGAGTGATTTACGAGCAGTACTTC	CASSPIIAGVIYEQYF
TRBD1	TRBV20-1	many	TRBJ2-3	TGCAGTGCTAGAGACCTTTCGGAGAAAGGGGGCTGGACAGATACGCAGTATTTT	CSARDLSEKGGWTDTQYF
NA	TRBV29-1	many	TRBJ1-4	TGCAGCGTTGGGCAGGCTAATGAAAAACTGTTTTTT	CSVGQANEKLFF
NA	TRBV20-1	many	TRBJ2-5	TGCAGTCGGGAGTTCGGAGAGACCCAGTACTTC	CSREFGETQYF
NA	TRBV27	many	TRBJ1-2	TGTGCCAGCAGTTTTCGTCTTGGCTATGGCTACACCTTC	CASSFRLGYGYTF
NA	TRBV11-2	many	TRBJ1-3	TGTGCCAGCAGCTTAAGGCCCGGAAACACCATATATTTT	CASSLRPGNTIYF
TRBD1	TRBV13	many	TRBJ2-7	TGTGCCAGTGCCGGGGACAGGGGCTACGAGCAGTACTTC	CASAGDRGYEQYF
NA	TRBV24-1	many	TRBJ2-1	TGTGCCACCAGTCTACTATCAAACAATGAGCAGTTCTTC	CATSLLSNNEQFF
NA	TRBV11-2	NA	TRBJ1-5	TGTGCCAGCAGCTTAGAGTCCGGTCAGCCCCAGCATTTT	CASSLESGQPQHF
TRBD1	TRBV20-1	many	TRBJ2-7	TGCAGTGCTAGAGCGACAGGGGGCAGCGAGCAGTACTTC	CSARATGGSEQYF
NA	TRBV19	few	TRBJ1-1	TGTGCCAGTAGTCCCCCGGTGGGGGCTCCCAACAGTCGGACTGAAGCTTTCTTT	CASSPPVGAPNSRTEAFF
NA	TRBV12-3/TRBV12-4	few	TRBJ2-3	TGTGCCAGCAGCTTCGAGGTTGATACGCAGTATTTT	CASSFEVDTQYF
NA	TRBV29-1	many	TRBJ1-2	TGCAGCGTTGAATGGGCTAACTATGGCTACACCTTC	CSVEWANYGYTF
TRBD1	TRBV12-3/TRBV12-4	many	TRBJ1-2	TGTGCCATCGCGTGGAAAGGGGGCCACTATGGCTACACCTTC	CAIAWKGGHYGYTF
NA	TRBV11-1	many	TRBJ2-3	TGTGCCAGCAGCGAGACCGGGCCCCGCACAGATACGCAGTATTTT	CASSETGPRTDTQYF
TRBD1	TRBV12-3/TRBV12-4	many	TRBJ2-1	TGTGCCAGCAGTTTAGGGACAGGGAGCTCCTACAATGAGCAGTTCTTC	CASSLGTGSSYNEQFF
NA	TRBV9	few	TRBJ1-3	TGTGCCAGCTCGGGGGGCGAAGACGGAAACACCATATATTTT	CASSGGEDGNTIYF
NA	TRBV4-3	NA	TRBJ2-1	TGCGCCAGCAGCCAAGATCTAAGGGGTGGTGAGCAGTTCTTC	CASSQDLRGGEQFF
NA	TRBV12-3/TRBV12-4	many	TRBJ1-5	TGTGCCAGCAGTTTAGCTCAGGTAAATCAGCCCCAGCATTTT	CASSLAQVNQPQHF